This TCR beta chain comes out of a study of blood T cell repertoires in COVID-19. V lost 6 bases and J lost 15; bases outside the gene matches: 5. CDR3 size: 11 residues. Germline loops: CDR1 WNHNN, CDR2 SYGVQD (reference sequence). TCRdb's copy holds only in-frame clones and misses some; the assay was immunoSEQ multiplex PCR. The sample lists fewer than 150,000 clones, around three quarters occurring once. The sequence was collected from a human donor in a cohort sampled during active COVID-19. The sample was peripheral blood. V and J are TRBV10-1 and TRBJ2-1; 10 bases line up with TRBD2. The CDR3 region is CASSPGTSVFF. The CDR3 DNA follows: TGCGCCAGCAGCCCCGGGACTAGCGTGTTCTTC.